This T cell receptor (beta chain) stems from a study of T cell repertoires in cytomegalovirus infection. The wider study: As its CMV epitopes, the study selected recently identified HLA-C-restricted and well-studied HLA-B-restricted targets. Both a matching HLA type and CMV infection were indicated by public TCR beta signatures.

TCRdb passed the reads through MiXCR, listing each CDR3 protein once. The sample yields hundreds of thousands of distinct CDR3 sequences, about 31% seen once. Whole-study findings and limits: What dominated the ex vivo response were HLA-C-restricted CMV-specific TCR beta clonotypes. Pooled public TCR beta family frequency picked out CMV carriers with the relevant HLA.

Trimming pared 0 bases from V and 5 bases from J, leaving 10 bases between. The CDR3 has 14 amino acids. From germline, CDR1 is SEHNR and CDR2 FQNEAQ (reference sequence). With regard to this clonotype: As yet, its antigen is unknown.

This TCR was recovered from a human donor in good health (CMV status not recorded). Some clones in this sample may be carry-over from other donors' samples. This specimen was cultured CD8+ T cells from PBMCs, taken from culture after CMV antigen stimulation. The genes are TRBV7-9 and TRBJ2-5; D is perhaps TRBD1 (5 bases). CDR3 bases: TGTGCCAGCAGCTTAGCCTTCAGGGTTGAGACCCAGTACTTC. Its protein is CASSLAFRVETQYF.